This T cell receptor beta chain comes out of a study of blood T cell repertoires in COVID-19. Study overall: Both acute and convalescent COVID-19 samples were obtained from the United States, Italy and Spain. T cells, B-cell-depleted T cells, or PBMCs provided the cDNA or gDNA that served as material.

This CDR3 is 15 amino acids long. Trimming stripped 6 bases from V and 4 bases from J, with 18 bases between. From germline, CDR1 is MDHEN and CDR2 SYDVKM. How the authors handled the data: Scientists estimated how many nucleated cells there were by amplifying reference gene primers. Profiling relied on immunoSEQ multiplex PCR, and the TCRdb table lists in-frame clones only, not all of them. The V and J calls and clone size were taken over from that table, and D and trimming were inferred from the DNA. The sample contains about 220,000 clones, roughly 88% of which appear only once. The sequence was collected from a man aged 50 or older with active or convalescent COVID-19. The sequenced material came from peripheral blood. The chain has TRBV28 and TRBJ2-5; tentative D call: TRBD2 (6 bases). The CDR3 loop reads CASRPLAAGSETQYF. Here the CDR3 DNA reads TGTGCCAGCAGGCCCCTTGCGGCGGGATCAGAGACCCAGTACTTC.